This T cell receptor beta chain is from a study of control samples from healthy donors and cancer patients. The assay was immunoSEQ multiplex PCR, and TCRdb's table has in-frame clones only and misses some. The sample consists of more than 110,000 clones, about 88% of them appearing once. This sequence originates from a woman aged 25 to 45 in good health. Sequencing was carried out using blood.

The CDR3 here is CATSRPQGQETQYF. The CDR3 nucleotides read TGTGCCACCAGCAGACCTCAGGGCCAAGAGACCCAGTACTTC. The chain links TRBV15 to TRBJ2-5; D might be TRBD1 (5 bases). Between the trimmed V and J ends, which lost 2 bases and 1 base, there was a span of 8 bases. This CDR3 is 14 amino acids long. The germline V gene has CDR1 LNHNV and CDR2 YYDKDF (reference sequence).